The 31 T cell receptor beta chains listed next were all sequenced from one sample in a study of technical replicates of blood from a few donors. Libraries were prepared by immunoSEQ multiplex PCR; TCRdb keeps only in-frame clonotypes and omits some of them. The sample consists of 60,000 to 90,000 clones, 95% to 96% of them appearing once. Input material: T cells isolated from PBMCs. These receptor sequences come from a human donor in good health.

The chain is built from TRBV28 and TRBJ2-3; possible D gene TRBD2, 5 bases. The CDR3 is made up of 17 amino acids. The germline gives CDR1 MDHEN, CDR2 SYDVKM. Trimming took off 6 bases at V and 0 bases at J, with 19 bases between the two ends. The CDR3 DNA is TGTGCCAGCAGCCCAGGTCCTGGGAGTGCTAGCACAGATACGCAGTATTTT. Translating gives CASSPGPGSASTDTQYF.

This chain uses TRBV18 with TRBJ2-7; D is ambiguous. The CDR3 covers 14 residues. V lost 5 bases and J lost 3, with 14 bases in between. Germline V CDR1 and CDR2: KGHSH, LQKENI. The CDR3, as DNA: TGTGCCAGCTCAAAAACTGGTGATTTCTACGAGCAGTACTTC. Translated, it gives CASSKTGDFYEQYF.

V gene TRBV6-5 combines with J gene TRBJ1-1; the match to TRBD1 covers 7 bases. This CDR3 comprises 15 residues. Trimming cost V 4 bases and J 3 bases; bases outside gene matches: 8. Germline V gene data show CDR1 as MNHEY and CDR2 as SVGAGI. CDR3 nucleotide sequence: TGTGCCAGCAGTTGGCTGGACAGGTTATACACTGAAGCTTTCTTT. Translated, it gives CASSWLDRLYTEAFF.

The genes are TRBV29-1 and TRBJ1-2, with 8 bases lining up with TRBD1. The CDR3 length is 16 residues. Germline CDR1 reads SQVTM; CDR2 reads ANQGSEA. Losses at the gene ends were 3 bases for V and 4 bases for J; bases not matched to a gene: 13. The CDR3 coding sequence is TGCAGCGTTGATGCCTCCAGTGGGACAGGCGGCTATGGCTACACCTTC. It is translated as CSVDASSGTGGYGYTF.

The rearrangement joins TRBV4-1 to TRBJ1-5, with 9 bases aligning to TRBD1. CDR1 MGHRA and CDR2 YSYEKL come from the germline V gene. CDR3 length: 16 amino acids. V lost 1 base, J lost 4 bases, and 5 bases stayed unmatched. The CDR3 loop is CASSQGVGTGNQPQHF. CDR3 nucleotides: TGCGCCAGCAGCCAAGGCGTGGGGACAGGGAATCAGCCCCAGCATTTT.

V gene TRBV6-5 combines with J gene TRBJ2-1, with 8 bases that match TRBD1. After removal of 5 bases from V and 7 bases from J, the junction contained 7 bases not matched to a gene. The CDR3 spans 14 residues. The germline V gene has CDR1 MNHEY and CDR2 SVGAGI. DNA for the CDR3: TGTGCCAGCAGTCGACAGGGGAAGAGGAATGAGCAGTTCTTC. Translation gives CASSRQGKRNEQFF.

The table lists this clone with a count of one. J is TRBJ2-7 and V is TRBV30, with D possibly matching TRBD1 (8 bases). CDR3 length equals 13 residues. Germline lookup yields CDR1 GTSNPN and CDR2 SVGIG (reference sequence). The V end was cut by 4 bases, the J end by 1 base, with 11 bases between. DNA for the CDR3: TGTGCCTGGAACAGGGGGGGTTCCTACGAGCAGTACTTC. Protein product: CAWNRGGSYEQYF.

The J gene is TRBJ2-7, the V gene TRBV2; 7 bases line up with TRBD1. This CDR3 spans 14 amino acids. V gave up 7 bases and J gave up 0 bases; unmatched junction bases: 6. Germline CDR1 and CDR2: SNHLY and FYNNEI. In DNA form, the CDR3 reads TGTGCCAGCACTAGGACAGGACTCTCCTACGAGCAGTACTTC. Encoded protein: CASTRTGLSYEQYF.

The chain employs TRBV6-1 and TRBJ1-6; D is unclear. Germline V lookup: CDR1 MNHNS, CDR2 SASEGT. The CDR3 runs to 14 residues. V was shortened by 8 bases and J by 7 bases, with 15 bases between the two germline ends. In DNA, the CDR3 is TGTGCCAGCCATCGTGGCAGGCTGAATTCACCCCTCCACTTT. It specifies CASHRGRLNSPLHF.

V usage is TRBV28 and J usage is TRBJ2-7; D unresolved. V was trimmed by 3 bases and J by 4 bases, leaving 13 bases between them. The V gene's germline CDR1 is MDHEN and CDR2 SYDVKM. This CDR3 has 14 amino acids. The CDR3 region is CASSFSRIVYEQYF. The CDR3 DNA reads as TGTGCCAGCAGTTTTTCCAGGATTGTTTACGAGCAGTACTTC.

This sequence joins TRBV7-9 and TRBJ2-5; 8 bases are shared with TRBD1. Trimming removed 5 bases from V and 5 bases from J; junction bases left unmatched: 7. This CDR3 has 14 amino acids. The germline CDR1 and CDR2 sequences are SEHNR and FQNEAQ (reference sequence). The CDR3 here is CASSLDRGQETQYF. The DNA for the CDR3 is TGTGCCAGCAGCCTCGACAGGGGCCAGGAGACCCAGTACTTC.

V is TRBV27 and J is TRBJ1-1; weak D call: TRBD1 (6 bases). This CDR3 is built from 13 residues. Trimming cost V 3 bases and J 5 bases, with 10 bases left between them. Germline CDR1 is MNHEY and CDR2 is SMNVEV (reference sequence). CDR3 residues: CASSFLQGTEAFF. The DNA of the CDR3 is TGTGCCAGCAGTTTCCTACAGGGAACTGAAGCTTTCTTT.

This chain joins TRBV6-1 and TRBJ2-1; no clear D. Trimming stripped 2 bases from V and 0 bases from J, with 5 bases between. The V gene's germline CDR1 is MNHNS and CDR2 SASEGT. This CDR3 is 14 amino acids long. The CDR3 DNA follows: TGTGCCAGCAGTGAAATGAGCTCCTACAATGAGCAGTTCTTC. It codes for CASSEMSSYNEQFF.

The rearrangement uses TRBV6-1 and TRBJ2-7; possible D gene TRBD1, 6 bases. The CDR3 consists of 13 residues. With 0 bases removed from V and 6 bases from J, the gap between germline ends came to 9 bases. Germline V gives CDR1 MNHNS, CDR2 SASEGT. CDR3 nucleotide sequence: TGTGCCAGCAGTGAAGCGCGACAGGCCGAGCAGTACTTC. It encodes CASSEARQAEQYF.

The chain joins TRBV5-5 to TRBJ1-2; TRBD1 is a possible D gene (6 bases). V was shortened by 4 bases and J by 4 bases, with 17 bases between the two germline ends. CDR3 length: 15 residues. Per germline, CDR1 SGHKS and CDR2 YYEKEE (reference sequence). The CDR3 region is CASSPNGAGAYGYTF. Here the CDR3 DNA reads TGTGCCAGCAGCCCCAACGGGGCAGGGGCCTATGGCTACACCTTC.

The chain joins TRBV6-5 to TRBJ1-6; a possible D gene is TRBD1 (5 bases). Germline CDR1 and CDR2: MNHEY and SVGAGI. V lost 2 bases and J lost 8, with 7 bases in between. CDR3 length: 13 residues. The CDR3 spells CASSYRGDSPLHF. In nucleotides, the CDR3 is TGTGCCAGCAGTTACAGGGGTGATTCACCCCTCCACTTT.

The chain joins TRBV29-1 to TRBJ2-7; the match to TRBD2 covers 8 bases. The junction had 11 bases not matched to a gene; V was cut back by 5 bases and J by 8 bases. This CDR3 spans 13 amino acids. Germline V gene data show CDR1 as SQVTM and CDR2 as ANQGSEA. The DNA for the CDR3 is TGCAGCGTTTCCGGGGGGGAGGAGTTCCAGCAGTACTTC. It translates to CSVSGGEEFQQYF.

V gene TRBV30 combines with J gene TRBJ1-4, with a tentative D call TRBD1 (5 bases). Trimming pared 4 bases from V and 13 bases from J, leaving 13 bases between. The CDR3 sequence is 11 residues long. Germline V gene sequence: CDR1 GTSNPN, CDR2 SVGIG (reference sequence). CDR3 nucleotide sequence: TGTGCCTGGACTAAGGGGCAAGCACTGTTTTTT. Its translation: CAWTKGQALFF.

The chain is built from TRBV9 and TRBJ2-6; D uncertain. Trimming pared 4 bases from V and 0 bases from J, leaving 17 bases between. The CDR3 spans 18 residues. The germline CDR1 and CDR2 sequences are SGDLS and YYNGEE. The chain's CDR3 is CASSKRQVESSGANVLTF. The CDR3 DNA follows: TGTGCCAGCAGCAAAAGACAAGTCGAGAGCTCTGGGGCCAACGTCCTGACTTTC.

This clone appeared once. The gene calls are TRBV5-1 and TRBJ1-4, with D maybe TRBD1 (6 bases). The germline CDR1 and CDR2 sequences are SGHRS and YFSETQ. The V and J ends lost 5 bases and 6 bases respectively, with 23 bases between them. The CDR3 is 17 residues long. CDR3 sequence: CASRRMQLGGAHEKLFF. The CDR3 region has the DNA TGCGCCAGCAGGCGTATGCAGTTAGGGGGGGCGCATGAAAAACTGTTTTTT.

The genes are TRBV4-1 and TRBJ1-6, with 9 nucleotides matching TRBD1. The CDR3 covers 16 residues. After removal of 2 bases from V and 6 bases from J, the junction contained 5 bases not matched to a gene. Per the germline V gene, CDR1 is MGHRA and CDR2 is YSYEKL. In DNA form, the CDR3 reads TGCGCCAGCAGCCAACCATTGACAGGGGGTAATTCACCCCTCCACTTT. It translates to CASSQPLTGGNSPLHF.

V and J are TRBV7-6 and TRBJ2-7; TRBD2 matches 7 bases. V shed 4 bases, J shed 9 bases, and the junction held 6 bases outside the gene matches. CDR1 SGHVS and CDR2 FNYEAQ come from the germline V gene. This CDR3 region has 12 residues. This chain's CDR3 is CASSSTGGRQYF. Here the CDR3 DNA reads TGTGCCAGCAGCTCAACGGGCGGGAGGCAGTACTTC. The full variable domain, its missing parts supplied by reference TRBV7-6 and TRBJ2-7, is GAGVSQSPRYKVTKRGQDVALRCDPISGHVSLYWYRQALGQGPEFLTYFNYEAQQDKSGLPNDRFSAERPEGSISTLTIQRTEQRDSAMYRCASSSTGGRQYFGPGTRLTVT.

V and J are TRBV27 and TRBJ2-2, with a weak D call TRBD2 (6 bases). The CDR3 has 15 amino acids. Per the germline V gene, CDR1 is MNHEY and CDR2 is SMNVEV (reference sequence). The V end was cut by 3 bases, the J end by 0 bases, with 8 bases between. CDR3 coding DNA: TGTGCCAGCAGTTTGACGGGGGCGAACACCGGGGAGCTGTTTTTT. Translating gives CASSLTGANTGELFF.

The V call is TRBV6-1, the J call TRBJ1-1; D ambiguous. Trimming shortened V by 1 base and J by 3 bases, and 18 bases separated the two germline ends. Germline-derived CDR1 and CDR2 are MNHNS and SASEGT. The CDR3 covers 17 residues. CDR3 sequence (DNA): TGTGCCAGCAGTGAAGAAGGGAGAGCTCTCCGGTACACTGAAGCTTTCTTT. It specifies CASSEEGRALRYTEAFF.

This clone was counted a single time. This chain links TRBV5-4 with TRBJ2-3; D is possibly TRBD1 (5 bases). V lost 4 bases and J lost 2, with 11 bases in between. Germline CDR1 is SGHNT and CDR2 is YYREEE (reference sequence). This CDR3 comprises 14 residues. The CDR3 here is CASSVTDYTDTQYF. The CDR3 coding sequence is TGTGCCAGCAGCGTGACAGATTACACAGATACGCAGTATTTT.

V usage is TRBV2 and J usage is TRBJ2-7, with 8 nucleotides matching TRBD2. The length of the CDR3 is 13 residues. Germline V CDR1 and CDR2: SNHLY, FYNNEI. Trimming cost V 5 bases and J 6 bases; bases outside gene matches: 6. The chain's CDR3 is CASSLGLAAEQYF. The DNA for the CDR3 is TGTGCCAGCAGTTTAGGACTAGCCGCCGAGCAGTACTTC. Filled out from reference TRBV2 and TRBJ2-7, the complete variable domain reads EPEVTQTPSHQVTQMGQEVILRCVPISNHLYFYWYRQILGQKVEFLVSFYNNEISEKSEIFDDQFSVERPDGSNFTLKIRSTKLEDSAMYFCASSLGLAAEQYFGPGTRLTVT.

The genes are TRBV29-1 and TRBJ2-7; tentative D call: TRBD2 (6 bases). Germline loops: CDR1 SQVTM, CDR2 ANQGSEA. The CDR3 loop spans 13 amino acids. V lost 5 bases, J lost 5 bases, and 16 bases lay in between. The CDR3 region is CSVLRGAPNEQYF. CDR3 coding DNA: TGCAGCGTTCTCCGCGGGGCACCCAACGAGCAGTACTTC.

CDR3 in amino acids: CASSSRHNEQFF. The CDR3, as DNA: TGTGCCAGCAGCTCTAGGCACAATGAGCAGTTCTTC. The rearrangement links TRBV11-2 to TRBJ2-1; D not resolved. The CDR3 consists of 12 residues. In germline, CDR1 is SGHAT, CDR2 FQNNGV. V dropped 4 bases and J dropped 5 bases, with 6 bases sitting between them.

The chain uses TRBV7-6 and TRBJ2-7; possible D gene TRBD1, 6 bases. The CDR3 spans 16 residues. Trimming left V 5 bases short and J 0 bases short, with 17 bases between. CDR1 SGHVS and CDR2 FNYEAQ come from the germline V gene. Here the CDR3 reads CASSLTSGQSSYEQYF. In DNA form, the CDR3 reads TGTGCCAGCAGCCTCACGTCCGGACAGTCCTCCTACGAGCAGTACTTC.

The chain joins TRBV7-9 to TRBJ1-1, with D tentatively TRBD1 (6 bases). The CDR3 runs to 13 residues. Trimming pared 5 bases from V and 1 base from J, leaving 8 bases between. From germline, CDR1 is SEHNR and CDR2 FQNEAQ (reference sequence). This chain's CDR3 is CASSEQGNTEAFF. CDR3 DNA: TGTGCCAGCAGCGAACAGGGGAACACTGAAGCTTTCTTT.

The V gene is TRBV7-9, the J gene TRBJ1-1; tentatively, D is TRBD1 (6 bases). The CDR3 is made up of 12 amino acids. The V end was cut by 5 bases, the J end by 9 bases, with 13 bases between. Germline CDR1 is SEHNR and CDR2 is FQNEAQ (reference sequence). The CDR3 region is CASSPGRGKAFF. CDR3 nucleotides: TGTGCCAGCAGCCCAGGGAGGGGGAAAGCTTTCTTT. Based on the CDR3 plus reference TRBV7-9 and TRBJ1-1, the full variable domain is DTGVSQNPRHKITKRGQNVTFRCDPISEHNRLYWYRQTLGQGPEFLTYFQNEAQLEKSRLLSDRFSAERPKGSFSTLEIQRTEQGDSAMYLCASSPGRGKAFFGQGTRLTVV.